The sequence of this T cell receptor beta chain was determined in a study of CXCR3-negative and CXCR3-positive naive CD8 T cells. About the research overall: Approximately 140 million TRB reads were obtained in total, which works out to about 1.5 +/- 0.3 million per library. Study-level points and caveats: CD5 surface expression was similar among naive subsets, and TCR strength was estimated by inference from TRB CDR3 properties.

Germline V gene lookup returns CDR1 SQVTM and CDR2 ANQGSEA. The CDR3 extends over 12 amino acids. The TRB libraries of cDNA were built by UMI-labeled 5' RACE. TCRdb re-called the 5' RACE reads; one entry per CDR3 protein, DNA not given. The table for this sample gives approximately 83,000 distinct CDR3 sequences. In regard to this clonotype: Its antigen is unidentified.

In triplicate, each CD8+ T cell subset was sorted at under 350,000 cells per replicate. Cells classed as naive CD8+ T cells were CD45RO-CCR7+CD27+CD95-. This receptor was obtained from a human donor in good health. Some clones in this sample may be carry-over from other donors' samples. Sequenced input: naive CXCR3- CD8+ T cells from blood. Documented subset: CD45RO-CCR7+CD27+CD95- naive CD8+ T cells lacking CXCR3 (TNR3-). The chain employs TRBV29-1 and TRBJ2-7; with no DNA, the TCRdb D assignment of TRBD2 cannot be verified. CDR3 in amino acids: CSVDLEGYEQYF.